The next 32 T cell receptor beta chains were all read from a single sample in a study of beta chain features in type 1 diabetes. General study results and limits: TCRB CDR3s were moderately but significantly shorter in Type 1 diabetes patients in all four CD4+ subsets.

Every bit of the isolated RNA underwent reverse transcription, so sequencing read expressed TCRB transcripts. Method: immunoSEQ multiplex PCR; TCRdb's copy keeps in-frame clones and lacks some. The data contain 250,000 to 350,000 clones, around 15% of them singletons. The antigens for these receptors are not known. Sequencing used naive CD4+ T cells from blood. The receptor set was obtained from a young man with type 1 diabetes.

This chain links TRBV27 with TRBJ2-5; 7 bases are shared with TRBD2. Trimming cost V 3 bases and J 5 bases; bases outside gene matches: 6. Germline assignment: CDR1 MNHEY and CDR2 SMNVEV (reference sequence). There are 14 residues in the CDR3. This CDR3 reads CASSFGTNRETQYF. CDR3 bases: TGTGCCAGCAGTTTCGGGACTAATAGGGAGACCCAGTACTTC.

This clone was observed a handful of times. The chain joins TRBV9 to TRBJ1-2; D gene uncertain. V lost 0 bases to trimming and J lost 2 bases, with 14 bases between them. The V gene's germline CDR1 is SGDLS and CDR2 YYNGEE. This CDR3 has 16 residues. CDR3 bases: TGTGCCAGCAGCGTAGCAGGAACGAATTCCAACTATGGCTACACCTTC. Protein: CASSVAGTNSNYGYTF.

The chain links TRBV29-1 to TRBJ1-5; no reliable D call. This CDR3 has 14 amino acids. CDR1 is SQVTM, CDR2 ANQGSEA, per germline. The ends were cut back, 4 bases at V and 1 base at J, with 11 bases in the middle. In DNA form, the CDR3 reads TGCAGCGTTGGATCCGGGAGGAGCAATCAGCCCCAGCATTTT. Protein: CSVGSGRSNQPQHF.

The chain couples TRBV9 to TRBJ2-6; TRBD1 is a possible D gene (5 bases). Germline values: CDR1 SGDLS, CDR2 YYNGEE. CDR3 length: 15 amino acids. Trimming left V 4 bases short and J 0 bases short, with 8 bases between. As DNA, the CDR3 is TGTGCCAGCAGCTTAGACAGCTCTGGGGCCAACGTCCTGACTTTC. Translated: CASSLDSSGANVLTF.

This rearrangement joins TRBV15 to TRBJ2-7; tentatively, D is TRBD1 (5 bases). This CDR3 spans 12 amino acids. The V end lost 3 bases, the J end lost 3 bases, and 6 bases lay between the germline ends. In germline, CDR1 is LNHNV, CDR2 YYDKDF (reference sequence). CDR3 residues: CATSRDIYEQYF. The CDR3 coding sequence is TGTGCCACCAGCAGGGACATCTACGAGCAGTACTTC.

The chain combines TRBV29-1 with TRBJ1-2, with D uncertain. Germline V gene data show CDR1 as SQVTM and CDR2 as ANQGSEA. V shed 4 bases and J shed 0 bases, with 21 bases lying between them. This CDR3 is built from 17 residues. The DNA of the CDR3 is TGCAGCGTTGTTACAGAGGTTCGGGGAACTCCTAACTATGGCTACACCTTC. Translation gives CSVVTEVRGTPNYGYTF.

The chain couples TRBV18 to TRBJ2-1, with 11 bases identical to TRBD2. Germline V gene data show CDR1 as KGHSH and CDR2 as LQKENI. Germline trimming cut 6 bases from V and 5 bases from J; bases unmatched to any gene: 0. This CDR3 is 13 amino acids long. The CDR3 region has the DNA TGTGCCAGCTCGGGACTAGCGGACAATGAGCAGTTCTTC. It translates to CASSGLADNEQFF.

This clone was recorded a few times. The chain has TRBV4-2 and TRBJ1-5, with D tentatively TRBD1 (6 bases). This CDR3 spans 16 amino acids. The V gene lost 2 bases and the J gene lost 5 bases, with 16 bases spanning the gap. CDR1 is LGHNA and CDR2 is YNFKEQ in the germline V gene. The DNA for the CDR3 is TGTGCCAGCAGCCAAATTACAGGGTTGTTTCATCAGCCCCAGCATTTT. It specifies CASSQITGLFHQPQHF.

Turning to this clone: Other nucleotide sequences in the sample specify the same CDR3. The rearrangement uses TRBV2 and TRBJ2-1; TRBD1 matches 10 bases. The CDR3 sequence is 14 residues long. Germline V lookup: CDR1 SNHLY, CDR2 FYNNEI. V lost 4 bases to trimming and J lost 4 bases; unmatched junction nucleotides: 1. CDR3 sequence (DNA): TGTGCCAGCAGTGGACAGGGGGCTTACAATGAGCAGTTCTTC. It codes for CASSGQGAYNEQFF. Full variable domain (rest looked up from reference TRBV2 and TRBJ2-1): EPEVTQTPSHQVTQMGQEVILRCVPISNHLYFYWYRQILGQKVEFLVSFYNNEISEKSEIFDDQFSVERPDGSNFTLKIRSTKLEDSAMYFCASSGQGAYNEQFFGPGTRLTVL.

This clone was picked up a small number of times. This chain joins TRBV28 and TRBJ1-1, with D hard to call. Trimming cost V 2 bases and J 5 bases, with 6 bases left between them. This CDR3 has 12 amino acids. CDR1 and CDR2 (germline): MDHEN, SYDVKM. In DNA form, the CDR3 reads TGTGCCAGCAGTTTACGGGTTACTGAAGCTTTCTTT. It encodes CASSLRVTEAFF.

The chain carries TRBV7-3 and TRBJ2-1, with 15 bases fitting TRBD2. The CDR3 is 14 amino acids. CDR1 SGHTA and CDR2 FQGTGA come from the germline V gene. The J segment lost 10 bases and the V segment lost 5 bases, leaving 3 bases of the junction unmatched. The CDR3 reads CASSTGLAGGEQFF. As DNA, the CDR3 is TGTGCCAGCAGCACGGGACTAGCGGGAGGAGAGCAGTTCTTC.

This rearrangement joins TRBV7-9 to TRBJ2-7; the match to TRBD1 covers 7 bases. The CDR3 has 15 amino acids. CDR1 is SEHNR, CDR2 FQNEAQ, per germline (reference sequence). The trim removed 6 bases at V and 2 bases at J, leaving 10 bases unmatched. CDR3 residues: CASSLGQPNAYEQYF. As DNA, the CDR3 is TGTGCCAGCAGTTTGGGACAGCCAAACGCCTACGAGCAGTACTTC.

This clone was observed a few times. The chain combines TRBV29-1 with TRBJ2-1; 7 bases agree with TRBD2. CDR1 and CDR2 (germline): SQVTM, ANQGSEA. V shed 5 bases and J 7 bases; nucleotides not matched to a gene: 8. This CDR3 is built from 13 residues. In DNA, the CDR3 is TGCAGCGTTCATCCGGGAGGACGAAATGAGCAGTTCTTC. Its protein product is CSVHPGGRNEQFF.

The chain links TRBV6-1 to TRBJ2-3; the match to TRBD2 covers 10 bases. The germline V gene encodes CDR1 MNHNS and CDR2 SASEGT. The CDR3 spans 15 residues. J was trimmed by 0 bases and V by 7 bases; bases with no gene match: 4. The CDR3 loop reads CASMGLAPSTDTQYF. CDR3 DNA: TGTGCCAGCATGGGACTAGCGCCGAGCACAGATACGCAGTATTTT.

The chain has TRBV7-3 and TRBJ2-3; maybe TRBD2 (5 bases). The ends were cut back, 6 bases at V and 0 bases at J, with 13 bases in the middle. CDR1 and CDR2 from the germline V gene are SGHTA and FQGTGA. The CDR3 is 15 amino acids. The CDR3 DNA is TGTGCCAGCAGGATGGGGAGATCTAGCACAGATACGCAGTATTTT. This codes for CASRMGRSSTDTQYF.

This clone was observed a handful of times. The chain links TRBV7-2 to TRBJ1-4; TRBD1 aligns across 7 bases. Trimming cost V 5 bases and J 6 bases; bases outside gene matches: 9. CDR1 SGHTA and CDR2 FQGNSA come from the germline V gene. The CDR3 spans 15 residues. CDR3 loop: CASSVRDRLDEKLFF. Here the CDR3 DNA reads TGTGCCAGCAGCGTAAGGGACAGACTCGATGAAAAACTGTTTTTT.

This clone was observed a handful of times. This sequence joins TRBV2 and TRBJ1-1; 7 nucleotides match TRBD1. Germline V gene sequence: CDR1 SNHLY, CDR2 FYNNEI. J lost 5 bases, V lost 7 bases, and 10 bases had no gene match. The CDR3 is 14 amino acids. Here the CDR3 DNA reads TGTGCCAGCACCAAACAGGGGACTGGGACTGAAGCTTTCTTT. Amino acids: CASTKQGTGTEAFF. Variable domain in full (rest from reference TRBV2 and TRBJ1-1): EPEVTQTPSHQVTQMGQEVILRCVPISNHLYFYWYRQILGQKVEFLVSFYNNEISEKSEIFDDQFSVERPDGSNFTLKIRSTKLEDSAMYFCASTKQGTGTEAFFGQGTRLTVV.

The chain recombines TRBV5-6 with TRBJ1-4; 8 bases map to TRBD1. Per the germline V gene, CDR1 is SGHDT and CDR2 is YYEEEE. The CDR3 is made up of 14 amino acids. Germline trimming cut 4 bases from V and 8 bases from J; bases unmatched to any gene: 7. The CDR3 sequence is CASSPWTGREKLFF. The CDR3, as DNA: TGTGCCAGCAGCCCATGGACAGGGAGGGAAAAACTGTTTTTT.

This clone was seen more than once but under ten times. This chain links TRBV4-1 with TRBJ2-2; no clear D gene. This CDR3 has 13 residues. Deletions cut 3 bases from V and 6 bases from J, with 8 bases between. Germline CDR1 is MGHRA and CDR2 is YSYEKL. CDR3: CASSHGEAGELFF. DNA for the CDR3: TGCGCCAGCAGCCACGGAGAGGCCGGGGAGCTGTTTTTT.

V gene TRBV28 combines with J gene TRBJ1-3; D remains unclear. Per the germline V gene, CDR1 is MDHEN and CDR2 is SYDVKM. V was trimmed by 6 bases and J by 1 base, leaving 7 bases between them. There are 13 residues in the CDR3. CDR3 in amino acids: CASREGSGNTIYF. Here the CDR3 DNA reads TGTGCCAGCAGGGAGGGTTCTGGAAACACCATATATTTT.

Concerning this clone itself: The junction shows a germline mismatch at one end, possibly a read error. The chain is built from TRBV20-1 and TRBJ1-4; TRBD1 aligns across 7 bases. The CDR3 is made up of 11 amino acids. The germline V gene has CDR1 DFQATT and CDR2 SNEGSKA (reference sequence). This chain's CDR3 is CSAQETGTDNF. In DNA form, the CDR3 reads TGCAGTGCTCAAGAAACCGGGACAGATAATTTT.

The sample holds a few counts of this clone. This sequence joins TRBV7-2 and TRBJ2-3; D possibly corresponds to TRBD2 (6 bases). This CDR3 is built from 15 residues. Germline CDR1 is SGHTA and CDR2 is FQGNSA. The ends were cut back, 2 bases at V and 1 base at J, with 10 bases in the middle. Here the CDR3 reads CASSLKAGRTDTQYF. CDR3 nucleotide sequence: TGTGCCAGCAGCTTAAAGGCGGGGCGCACAGATACGCAGTATTTT.

The V and J genes are TRBV27 and TRBJ1-5; 7 bases map to TRBD1. The CDR3 runs 16 residues. CDR1 is MNHEY, CDR2 SMNVEV, per germline (reference sequence). With V trimmed by 6 bases and J by 1 base, 9 bases remained unmatched. CDR3 DNA sequence: TGTGCCAGCAGACCCCGACAGGGCGGCAGCAATCAGCCCCAGCATTTT. It encodes CASRPRQGGSNQPQHF.

The V and J genes are TRBV19 and TRBJ2-7; a weak D match, TRBD1 (6 bases). The germline gives CDR1 LNHDA, CDR2 SQIVND (reference sequence). The CDR3 is 14 amino acids. V lost 4 bases to trimming and J lost 2 bases, with 12 bases between them. CDR3 region: CASSKDSSTYEQYF. The CDR3 DNA is TGTGCCAGTAGTAAGGACAGTTCAACCTACGAGCAGTACTTC.

This clone was counted only a few times. The chain couples TRBV18 to TRBJ2-3; no reliable D call. The CDR3 spans 12 residues. Germline values: CDR1 KGHSH, CDR2 LQKENI. V was trimmed by 3 bases and J by 6 bases, leaving 7 bases between them. The CDR3 DNA reads TGTGCCAGCTCACCGACACCCGATACGCAGTATTTT. Protein product: CASSPTPDTQYF.

J is TRBJ1-2 and V is TRBV10-3; perhaps TRBD1 as D (5 bases). Germline assignment: CDR1 ENHRY and CDR2 SYGVKD. The ends were cut back, 2 bases at V and 2 bases at J, with 21 bases in the middle. CDR3 size: 18 residues. CDR3 nucleotides: TGTGCCATCAGTGAGATCCGTGCGGGGCCCGAAGGAAACTATGGCTACACCTTC. Its translation: CAISEIRAGPEGNYGYTF.

This clone was recorded a few times. The CDR3 sequence: CASGPSEGLATNEKLFF. CDR3 DNA: TGTGCCAGCGGCCCATCAGAGGGCCTTGCAACTAATGAAAAACTGTTTTTT. The chain recombines TRBV7-9 with TRBJ1-4; D gene uncertain. Germline values: CDR1 SEHNR, CDR2 FQNEAQ (reference sequence). The CDR3 totals 17 residues. Trimming removed 8 bases from V and 0 bases from J, with 19 bases in between.

In its sample, this clone was seen a few times. V and J are TRBV21-1 and TRBJ2-3; the tabulated D call, TRBD2, remains unverified against the DNA. TRBV21-1 is given as a pseudogene. The CDR3 loop spans 12 amino acids. CDR3 protein: CAKLWESDTQYF. The CDR3 bases are TGTGCCAAACTCTGGGAGTCAGATACGCAGTATTTT.

The V call is TRBV9, the J call TRBJ2-1; D gene uncertain. The CDR3 sequence is 14 residues long. Trimming shortened V by 4 bases and J by 8 bases, and 16 bases separated the two germline ends. Per germline, CDR1 SGDLS and CDR2 YYNGEE. The CDR3 sequence: CASSPPTGRYEQFF. Written as DNA, the CDR3 is TGTGCCAGCAGCCCTCCGACTGGCCGCTATGAGCAGTTCTTC.

V usage is TRBV2 and J usage is TRBJ2-1; 11 bases agree with TRBD2. In germline, CDR1 is SNHLY, CDR2 FYNNEI. Unmatched junction bases numbered 6, after V lost 7 bases and J lost 1 base. This CDR3 contains 16 residues. CDR3 sequence: CASNSGRAGSYNEQFF. The CDR3 nucleotides are TGTGCCAGCAATAGCGGGAGGGCCGGTTCCTACAATGAGCAGTTCTTC.

The chain employs TRBV19 and TRBJ1-5; TRBD1 might be the D (6 bases). There are 14 residues in the CDR3. Looked up from germline, CDR1 is LNHDA and CDR2 is SQIVND (reference sequence). V shed 4 bases and J shed 7 bases, with 14 bases lying between them. The CDR3 is CASSKRGAGQPQHF. DNA for the CDR3: TGTGCCAGTAGTAAGCGGGGGGCTGGCCAGCCCCAGCATTTT.

The chain combines TRBV7-2 with TRBJ2-7, with unresolved D. The CDR3 is 12 residues long. Per the germline V gene, CDR1 is SGHTA and CDR2 is FQGNSA. Trimming took 1 base from V and 3 from J, leaving 4 bases between them. CDR3 amino acids: CASSLEHYEQYF. The CDR3 nucleotides read TGTGCCAGCAGCTTAGAGCACTACGAGCAGTACTTC.